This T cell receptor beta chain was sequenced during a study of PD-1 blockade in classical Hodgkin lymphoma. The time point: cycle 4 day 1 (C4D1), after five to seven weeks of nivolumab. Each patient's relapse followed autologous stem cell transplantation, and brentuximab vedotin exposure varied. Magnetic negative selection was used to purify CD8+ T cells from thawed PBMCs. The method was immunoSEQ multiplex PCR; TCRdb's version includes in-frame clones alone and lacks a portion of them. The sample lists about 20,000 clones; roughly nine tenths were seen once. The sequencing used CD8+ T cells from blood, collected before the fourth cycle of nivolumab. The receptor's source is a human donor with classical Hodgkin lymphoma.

CDR3 sequence reads: CAISGLVGTEAFF. The CDR3 nucleotides read TGTGCCATCAGTGGCCTGGTTGGGACTGAAGCTTTCTTT. The chain has TRBV10-3 and TRBJ1-1; the D is unclear. CDR3 length: 13 residues. Germline CDR1 and CDR2: ENHRY and SYGVKD. V was cut by 4 bases and J by 5 bases, with 11 bases left in between.